This record concerns one TCR beta chain sequence. The data were obtained in a study of blood T cell repertoires in COVID-19. Individuals drawn from 20 to 25 US areas were roughly 18 to 89 years old. A PCR-confirmed or clinician-diagnosed COVID-19 case had contacted exposed participants within 2 weeks of entry. The V and J ends lost 6 bases and 0 bases, in that order; junction bases with no gene match: 4. Per the germline V gene, CDR1 is MNHEY and CDR2 is SMNVEV (reference sequence). The CDR3 loop spans 15 amino acids. Assay: immunoSEQ multiplex PCR; the TCRdb copy retains only in-frame clones and omits some. Seen here are about 430,000 clones, 88% observed once, and the top ten hold 1.4% to 1.5%.

The TCR originated in a woman under 30 who had been exposed to COVID-19. This sequence joins TRBV27 and TRBJ2-2, with TRBD2 matching 7 bases. Sequenced material: PBMCs or T cells enriched from blood (not recorded which). CDR3 in DNA: TGTGCCAGCAGAAGGGCGGGGGCGAACACCGGGGAGCTGTTTTTT. Its translation: CASRRAGANTGELFF.